What follows are 8 T cell receptor beta chains derived from one specimen sequenced in a study of T cell responses to AZD1222 COVID-19 vaccine. Data came from immunoSEQ multiplex PCR; TCRdb stores just in-frame clones and leaves some out. The sample shows under 150,000 clones, approximately 78% of them seen only once. This material consisted of peripheral blood, taken on day 0 of MenACWY control vaccination. The receptors here all came from an adult in good health.

This clone occurred a few times. The rearrangement uses TRBV5-4 and TRBJ1-6, with 7 bases identical to TRBD1. The CDR3 spans 14 residues. After removal of 0 bases from V and 6 bases from J, the junction contained 0 bases not matched to a gene. Germline V gene lookup returns CDR1 SGHNT and CDR2 YYREEE (reference sequence). The CDR3, as DNA: TGTGCCAGCAGCTTGGACAGGGGTAATTCACCCCTCCACTTT. This translates into CASSLDRGNSPLHF.

This clone is a singleton in its sample. This sequence joins TRBV19 and TRBJ2-1; D unclear. This CDR3 has 13 residues. Looked up from germline, CDR1 is LNHDA and CDR2 is SQIVND (reference sequence). V was clipped by 5 bases and J by 3 bases, with 8 bases between them. The CDR3 protein is CASSFASYNEQFF. CDR3 coding DNA: TGTGCCAGTAGTTTCGCAAGCTACAATGAGCAGTTCTTC.

This clone was observed a single time. The chain links TRBV27 to TRBJ2-4, with D unresolved. Germline V gene data show CDR1 as MNHEY and CDR2 as SMNVEV (reference sequence). The CDR3 runs to 13 residues. The V gene lost 6 bases and the J gene lost 5 bases, with 11 bases spanning the gap. CDR3 coding DNA: TGTGCCAGCAGCAATCTGGCTGAAAACATTCAGTACTTC. Residues: CASSNLAENIQYF.

The chain uses TRBV10-2 and TRBJ2-2; 8 bases agree with TRBD1. Trimming cost V 8 bases and J 4 bases; bases outside gene matches: 9. Germline V gives CDR1 WSHSY, CDR2 SAAADI. The CDR3 consists of 15 residues. CDR3 bases: TGCGCCAGCCGCCAGGGGGCGCGAGGCACCGGGGAGCTGTTTTTT. Residues: CASRQGARGTGELFF.

This clone has just a few counts. The V gene is TRBV7-9, the J gene TRBJ2-2; a weak D match, TRBD1 (6 bases). Germline loops: CDR1 SEHNR, CDR2 FQNEAQ (reference sequence). V was cut by 4 bases and J by 3 bases, with 12 bases left in between. This CDR3 has 15 residues. Here the CDR3 reads CASSSGTLYTGELFF. For the CDR3, the DNA is TGTGCCAGCAGCTCCGGGACACTATACACCGGGGAGCTGTTTTTT.

The chain joins TRBV15 to TRBJ2-5; 9 bases are shared with TRBD2. V lost 2 bases, J lost 5 bases, and 6 bases stayed unmatched. Per the germline V gene, CDR1 is LNHNV and CDR2 is YYDKDF (reference sequence). CDR3 length: 15 residues. CDR3 amino acids: CATSRPIGLAETQYF. In nucleotides, the CDR3 is TGTGCCACCAGCAGACCGATCGGACTAGCGGAGACCCAGTACTTC.

This chain uses TRBV5-5 with TRBJ1-1; possible D gene TRBD1, 5 bases. The CDR3 sequence is 13 residues long. Trimming cost V 2 bases and J 6 bases, with 11 bases left between them. Germline values: CDR1 SGHKS, CDR2 YYEKEE (reference sequence). Here the CDR3 reads CASSLQVLAEAFF. The CDR3 nucleotides read TGTGCCAGCAGCTTACAGGTACTCGCTGAAGCTTTCTTT.

J is TRBJ2-2 and V is TRBV4-2; D possibly uses TRBD1 or TRBD2 (5 bases each). The CDR3 is 14 residues long. The germline V gene encodes CDR1 LGHNA and CDR2 YNFKEQ. The ends were cut back, 0 bases at V and 7 bases at J, with 9 bases in the middle. CDR3 region: CASSQDRGVGELFF. For the CDR3, the DNA is TGTGCCAGCAGCCAAGATCGAGGGGTCGGGGAGCTGTTTTTT.